This TCR beta chain appears in the sequencing data of a study of T-cell memory formation after mild COVID-19. Barcoded TCR alpha and TCR beta cDNA libraries with UMIs came from 5'RACE using constant-segment primers. TCRdb re-derived calls from the 5' RACE reads in MiXCR, one entry per CDR3 protein. The profile shows fewer than 650,000 distinct CDR3 sequences, less than 25% of them singletons. Unmatched junction bases numbered 9, after V lost 4 bases and J lost 1 base. Looked up from germline, CDR1 is SEHNR and CDR2 is FQNEAQ (reference sequence). This CDR3 has 16 residues. This clonotype was obtained from an adult woman who had mild COVID-19 (a few samples of this study predate the infection). Cell type and time point are not known. The source material was PBMCs or a T cell subset sorted from them (not recorded which). The chain recombines TRBV7-9 with TRBJ1-1; 7 nucleotides line up with TRBD1. The CDR3 spells CASSSPTQGENTEAFF. The DNA for the CDR3 is TGTGCCAGCAGCTCTCCGACCCAGGGGGAGAACACTGAAGCTTTCTTT.